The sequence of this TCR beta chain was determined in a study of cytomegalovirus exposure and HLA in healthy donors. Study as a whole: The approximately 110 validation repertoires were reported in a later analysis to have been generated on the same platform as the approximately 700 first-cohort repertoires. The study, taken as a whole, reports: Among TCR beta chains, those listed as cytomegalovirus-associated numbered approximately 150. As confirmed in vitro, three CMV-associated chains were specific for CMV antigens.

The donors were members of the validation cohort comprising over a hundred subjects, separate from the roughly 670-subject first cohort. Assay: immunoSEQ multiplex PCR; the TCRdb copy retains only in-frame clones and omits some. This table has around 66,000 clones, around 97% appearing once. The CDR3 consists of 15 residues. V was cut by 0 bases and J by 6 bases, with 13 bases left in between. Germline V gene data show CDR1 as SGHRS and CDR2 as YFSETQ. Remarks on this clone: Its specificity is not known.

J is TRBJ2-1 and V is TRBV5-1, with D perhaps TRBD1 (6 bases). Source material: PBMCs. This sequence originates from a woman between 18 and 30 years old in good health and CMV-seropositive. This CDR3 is CASSLDTGSGNEQFF. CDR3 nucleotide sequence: TGCGCCAGCAGCTTGGATACAGGGTCCGGCAATGAGCAGTTCTTC.